This T cell receptor (beta chain) was retrieved from a study of blood T cell repertoires in COVID-19. Study-level background: Spain, Italy and the United States supplied samples that represented acute and convalescent COVID-19. The analysed material was cDNA or gDNA that came from T cells, B-cell-depleted T cells, or PBMCs.

Germline V gives CDR1 GTSNPN, CDR2 SVGIG (reference sequence). Trimming removed 4 bases at V and 7 bases at J, with 14 bases between. This CDR3 region has 13 residues. In the study's own analysis: Nucleated cell number was recorded as an estimate derived from reference gene primer amplification. Sequencing used immunoSEQ multiplex PCR; TCRdb keeps in-frame clones, though not all of them. Clone size and the V and J calls come from that table; the DNA yielded D and trimming. The sample lists 200,000 to 250,000 clones, around 89% occurring once. The chain is built from TRBV30 and TRBJ2-1; no firm D call. Sample: peripheral blood. The sequence derives from a man between 65 and 85 years old with acute or convalescent COVID-19. CDR3 amino acids: CAWTPQEPNEQFF. Written as DNA, the CDR3 is TGTGCCTGGACCCCCCAAGAGCCGAATGAGCAGTTCTTC.